The 23 T cell receptor beta chains below come from one sample, sequenced in a study of cytomegalovirus exposure and HLA in healthy donors (dated by TCRdb to 2016 to 2017). Library method: the immunoSEQ multiplex PCR assay. For the multiplex PCR, a mixture combining 60 forward primers for TCR Vbeta segments and 13 reverse primers for TCR Jbeta segments was used. This immuneACCESS table, as held by TCRdb, lists in-frame sequences with V and J called but not all clones. Of the missing ones, under half trace to an unresolved V gene in checked studies; the others have no known cause. The sample contains about 140,000 clones, approximately 73% of them found a single time. Jointly, the top ten make up over 13% of the sample. The specimen sequenced was PBMCs. The source is a human donor in good health.

This chain links TRBV4-2 with TRBJ2-1; 12 bases line up with TRBD2. With V trimmed by 3 bases and J by 7 bases, 7 bases remained unmatched. This CDR3 has 16 amino acids. Germline assignment: CDR1 LGHNA and CDR2 YNFKEQ. CDR3 protein: CASSQLLAGGGNEQFF. CDR3 DNA: TGTGCCAGCAGCCAGCTACTAGCGGGGGGAGGGAATGAGCAGTTCTTC.

This chain joins TRBV7-6 and TRBJ2-1; TRBD2 matches 14 bases. The CDR3 loop spans 16 amino acids. Germline V gene sequence: CDR1 SGHVS, CDR2 FNYEAQ. The J segment lost 9 bases and the V segment lost 4 bases, leaving 8 bases of the junction unmatched. The CDR3: CASSSRTSGRMVEQFF. DNA of the CDR3: TGTGCCAGCAGCTCAAGGACTAGCGGGAGGATGGTTGAGCAGTTCTTC.

V and J are TRBV5-4 and TRBJ2-4, with 9 nucleotides matching TRBD1. Germline trimming cut 0 bases from V and 8 bases from J; bases unmatched to any gene: 3. The CDR3 is 14 residues long. The V gene's germline CDR1 is SGHNT and CDR2 YYREEE (reference sequence). The CDR3 DNA sequence: TGTGCCAGCAGCTTGGAGACAGGGGGAGACATTCAGTACTTC. This gives the protein CASSLETGGDIQYF.

The chain combines TRBV2 with TRBJ1-1; 7 nucleotides agree with TRBD1. Trimming removed 4 bases from V and 4 bases from J; junction bases left unmatched: 24. Germline-derived CDR1 and CDR2 are SNHLY and FYNNEI. The CDR3 spans 20 residues. CDR3 sequence (DNA): TGTGCCAGCAGTGGGGGATTAGGAACTAGGGGGACATCAGGGGGCACTGAAGCTTTCTTT. Translated, it gives CASSGGLGTRGTSGGTEAFF.

V and J are TRBV5-8 and TRBJ2-7; 8 positions match TRBD2. CDR1 and CDR2 (germline): SGHTS, YDEGEE. Trimming removed 4 bases from V and 2 bases from J; junction bases left unmatched: 5. The CDR3 has 14 residues. The CDR3 spells CASSIGRGAYEQYF. In nucleotides, the CDR3 is TGTGCCAGCAGCATCGGGCGGGGGGCCTACGAGCAGTACTTC.

The rearrangement links TRBV28 to TRBJ1-5, with TRBD1 matching over 7 bases. Germline assignment: CDR1 MDHEN and CDR2 SYDVKM. This CDR3 region has 13 residues. J gave up 6 bases and V 7 bases, and 6 bases lay outside the gene matches. CDR3 protein: CASIHRGRQPQHF. In DNA form, the CDR3 reads TGTGCCAGCATTCACAGGGGACGTCAGCCCCAGCATTTT.

The chain employs TRBV28 and TRBJ2-7, with a tentative D call TRBD1 (5 bases). Deletions cut 6 bases from V and 5 bases from J, with 14 bases between. Germline assignment: CDR1 MDHEN and CDR2 SYDVKM. The CDR3 is 13 residues long. The CDR3 sequence: CASRSPGFHEQYF. The DNA for the CDR3 is TGTGCCAGCAGGAGCCCAGGGTTTCACGAGCAGTACTTC.

This clone appeared a single time. The chain uses TRBV9 and TRBJ2-6; D possibly corresponds to TRBD2 (5 bases). CDR1 is SGDLS and CDR2 is YYNGEE in the germline V gene. The V end lost 0 bases, the J end lost 0 bases, and 7 bases lay between the germline ends. CDR3 length: 16 residues. CDR3 in DNA: TGTGCCAGCAGCGTAGGGCGGGTCTCTGGGGCCAACGTCCTGACTTTC. It yields the protein CASSVGRVSGANVLTF.

This clone occurred a few times. V usage is TRBV6-6 and J usage is TRBJ1-1; 9 bases fit TRBD1. V lost 10 bases and J lost 5; bases outside the gene matches: 8. The CDR3 sequence is 13 residues long. From germline, CDR1 is MNHNY and CDR2 SVGAGI (reference sequence). The DNA for the CDR3 is TGTGCCACCACCGGGACAGGGCGGACTGAAGCTTTCTTT. Its translation: CATTGTGRTEAFF.

This chain uses TRBV9 with TRBJ2-2, with 10 bases fitting TRBD1. This CDR3 has 13 amino acids. Germline CDR1 SGDLS, CDR2 YYNGEE. The V and J ends lost 7 bases and 5 bases, in that order; junction bases with no gene match: 2. DNA for the CDR3: TGTGCCAGCGGGACAGGGGTAACCGGGGAGCTGTTTTTT. Encoded protein: CASGTGVTGELFF.

V and J are TRBV19 and TRBJ2-5; possibly TRBD1 for D (5 bases). The CDR3 length is 15 residues. CDR1 is LNHDA, CDR2 SQIVND, per germline (reference sequence). V was shortened by 3 bases and J by 2 bases, with 13 bases between the two germline ends. The CDR3 sequence: CASSMMGRVQETQYF. The CDR3 DNA reads as TGTGCCAGTAGTATGATGGGCAGGGTACAAGAGACCCAGTACTTC.

The chain recombines TRBV29-1 with TRBJ1-2, with 7 bases that match TRBD1. This CDR3 is built from 14 residues. CDR1 and CDR2 (germline): SQVTM, ANQGSEA. V lost 2 bases, J lost 4 bases, and 7 bases stayed unmatched. In nucleotides, the CDR3 is TGCAGCGTTGAAAAAGAAGGGGGCCTCTATGGCTACACCTTC. It translates to CSVEKEGGLYGYTF.

The rearrangement links TRBV28 to TRBJ2-7; D ambiguous. Germline V gene data show CDR1 as MDHEN and CDR2 as SYDVKM. The CDR3 is 12 residues long. The V end was cut by 4 bases, the J end by 3 bases, with 7 bases between. The CDR3: CASSSVNYEQYF. The DNA for the CDR3 is TGTGCCAGCAGTTCGGTAAACTACGAGCAGTACTTC.

The chain carries TRBV6-6 and TRBJ1-2; D is perhaps TRBD1 (6 bases). Per the germline V gene, CDR1 is MNHNY and CDR2 is SVGAGI (reference sequence). This CDR3 is 13 amino acids long. Trimming pared 6 bases from V and 4 bases from J, leaving 12 bases between. As DNA, the CDR3 is TGTGCCAGCAGCCCGGGACACCTCTATGGCTACACCTTC. This sequence encodes CASSPGHLYGYTF.

This chain connects TRBV11-3 to TRBJ2-3, with a possible D match to TRBD1 (6 bases). Germline V CDR1 and CDR2: SGHNT, YENEEA. This CDR3 is 16 amino acids long. V was pared by 5 bases and J by 0 bases, with 15 bases between. Here the CDR3 reads CASSTRQAPSTDTQYF. The CDR3 nucleotides read TGTGCCAGCAGCACTCGACAGGCCCCTAGCACAGATACGCAGTATTTT. Drawing the rest from reference TRBV11-3 and TRBJ2-3, the complete variable domain is EAGVVQSPRYKIIEKKQPVAFWCNPISGHNTLYWYLQNLGQGPELLIRYENEEAVDDSQLPKDRFSAERLKGVDSTLKIQPAELGDSAVYLCASSTRQAPSTDTQYFGPGTRLTVL.

Here the CDR3 reads CASSHDLAGKSTDTQYF. The CDR3 bases are TGCGCCAGCAGCCATGATCTAGCGGGAAAGAGCACAGATACGCAGTATTTT. The chain is built from TRBV4-1 and TRBJ2-3; TRBD2 aligns across 9 bases. CDR1 is MGHRA, CDR2 YSYEKL, per germline. Unmatched junction bases numbered 7, after V lost 3 bases and J lost 0 bases. The CDR3 covers 17 residues.

The chain links TRBV10-2 to TRBJ2-1; TRBD2 aligns across 15 bases. Germline CDR1 and CDR2: WSHSY and SAAADI. V was pared by 8 bases and J by 2 bases, with 1 base of the junction left unmatched. The CDR3 is 15 amino acids. CDR3 bases: TGCGCCAGCGGACTAGCGGGGGGGCCCTACAATGAGCAGTTCTTC. Translating it yields CASGLAGGPYNEQFF.

This rearrangement joins TRBV14 to TRBJ2-7; D is undetermined. Trimming took 0 bases from V and 3 from J, leaving 12 bases between them. Germline values: CDR1 SGHDN, CDR2 FVKESK. This CDR3 comprises 15 residues. CDR3 nucleotides: TGTGCCAGCAGCCAAGACCAGGCCTACCACTACGAGCAGTACTTC. Encoded protein: CASSQDQAYHYEQYF.

The chain combines TRBV2 with TRBJ1-6, with D tentatively TRBD1 (6 bases). Germline assignment: CDR1 SNHLY and CDR2 FYNNEI. Trimming cost V 4 bases and J 10 bases, with 17 bases left between them. The CDR3 is 15 amino acids. In DNA, the CDR3 is TGTGCCAGCAGTGTTTCAGGGGAAGGTGCCTCACCCCTCCACTTT. It specifies CASSVSGEGASPLHF. The variable domain in full, with the rest retrieved from reference TRBV2 and TRBJ1-6, is EPEVTQTPSHQVTQMGQEVILRCVPISNHLYFYWYRQILGQKVEFLVSFYNNEISEKSEIFDDQFSVERPDGSNFTLKIRSTKLEDSAMYFCASSVSGEGASPLHFGNGTRLTVT.

The chain carries TRBV15 and TRBJ1-1, with 8 bases lining up with TRBD1. The CDR3 length is 15 residues. The trim removed 1 base at V and 5 bases at J, leaving 6 bases unmatched. From germline, CDR1 is LNHNV and CDR2 YYDKDF (reference sequence). The CDR3 here is CATSRVAGGKTEAFF. The CDR3 region has the DNA TGTGCCACCAGCAGAGTCGCAGGGGGCAAAACTGAAGCTTTCTTT.

The chain combines TRBV5-1 with TRBJ1-2; D perhaps matches TRBD1 (6 bases). From germline, CDR1 is SGHRS and CDR2 YFSETQ. The CDR3 covers 14 residues. Deletions cut 0 bases from V and 3 bases from J, with 9 bases between. CDR3 DNA sequence: TGCGCCAGCAGCTTGGACAGGGAAGACTATGGCTACACCTTC. Amino acids: CASSLDREDYGYTF.

This rearrangement joins TRBV6-1 to TRBJ1-1, with unresolved D. Trimming removed 7 bases at V and 0 bases at J, with 12 bases between. CDR1 MNHNS and CDR2 SASEGT come from the germline V gene. The CDR3 loop spans 14 amino acids. The CDR3 DNA sequence: TGTGCCAGCAAATGGAGGATGGTGAACACTGAAGCTTTCTTT. Its translation: CASKWRMVNTEAFF.

The rearrangement uses TRBV2 and TRBJ2-7, with TRBD2 identical over 11 bases. Germline-derived CDR1 and CDR2 are SNHLY and FYNNEI. Trimming took 6 bases from V and 4 from J; bases not matched to a gene: 5. CDR3 length: 14 residues. DNA for the CDR3: TGTGCCAGCAGCAATAGCGGGGGGGCTTACGAGCAGTACTTC. Its translation: CASSNSGGAYEQYF.